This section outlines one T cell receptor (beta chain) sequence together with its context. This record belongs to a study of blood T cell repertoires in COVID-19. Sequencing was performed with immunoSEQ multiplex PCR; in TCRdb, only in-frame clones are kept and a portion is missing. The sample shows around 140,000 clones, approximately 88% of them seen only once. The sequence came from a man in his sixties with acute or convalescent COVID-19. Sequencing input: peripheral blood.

The CDR3 DNA reads TGTGCCAGCAGTTGGGGACAGACTAGCACAGATACGCAGTATTTT. This sequence encodes CASSWGQTSTDTQYF. The chain carries TRBV6-5 and TRBJ2-3, with 7 nucleotides matching TRBD1. Germline values: CDR1 MNHEY, CDR2 SVGAGI. This CDR3 region has 15 residues. V shed 4 bases and J 0 bases; nucleotides not matched to a gene: 4.